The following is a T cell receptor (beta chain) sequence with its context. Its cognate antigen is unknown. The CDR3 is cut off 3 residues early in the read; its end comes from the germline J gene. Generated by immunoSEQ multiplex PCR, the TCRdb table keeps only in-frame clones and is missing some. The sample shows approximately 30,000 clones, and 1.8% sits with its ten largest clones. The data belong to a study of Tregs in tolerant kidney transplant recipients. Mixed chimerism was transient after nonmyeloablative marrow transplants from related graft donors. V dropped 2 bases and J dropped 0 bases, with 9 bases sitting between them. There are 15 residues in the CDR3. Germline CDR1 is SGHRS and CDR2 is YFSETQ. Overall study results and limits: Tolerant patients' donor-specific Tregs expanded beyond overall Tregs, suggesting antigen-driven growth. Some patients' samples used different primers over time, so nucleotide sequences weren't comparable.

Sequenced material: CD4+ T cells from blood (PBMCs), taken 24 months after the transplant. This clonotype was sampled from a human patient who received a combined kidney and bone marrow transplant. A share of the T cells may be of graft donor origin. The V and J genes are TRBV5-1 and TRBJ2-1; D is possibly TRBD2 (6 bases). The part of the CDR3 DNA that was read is TGCGCCAGCAGCTTCCAGGGAGGCTCCTACAATGAG. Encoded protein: CASSFQGGSYNE. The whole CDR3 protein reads CASSFQGGSYNEQFF.